This TCR beta chain emerged from a study of CD8+CD57+ T cells in acquired aplastic anemia. Study-level information: The sorted CD4+ and CD8+ cells yielded an average about 3.5 ug of DNA.

This CDR3 comprises 14 residues. V lost 4 bases, J lost 4 bases, and 11 bases lay in between. Looked up from germline, CDR1 is KGHDR and CDR2 is SFDVKD. The study profiled TCR beta VDJ and CDR3 using genomic DNA as template. One entry per CDR3 protein results from TCRdb running MiXCR on the reads. This table holds about 160,000 distinct CDR3 sequences, about 48% found once. This receptor was identified in a human donor in good health. Sequencing input: sorted CD4+, CD8+, or CD8+CD57+ T cells (not recorded which) from PBMCs. The J gene is TRBJ2-3, the V gene TRBV24-1; D is uncertain. CDR3 sequence: CATSDYAPADTQYF. For the CDR3, the DNA is TGTGCCACCAGTGACTACGCGCCGGCAGATACGCAGTATTTT.